The clone carrying this TCR beta chain was recorded many times. The antigen remains undetermined. This entry belongs to a study of T cells in Graves' hyperthyroidism and ophthalmopathy. Using RNA transcripts as the source, TCR beta CDR3 regions were amplified. The primer set for the first-round RT-PCR of the TCR CDR3 was HTBI. TCRdb used MiXCR to reprocess the multiplex PCR reads, holding one entry per CDR3 protein. The table includes 700,000 to 850,000 distinct CDR3 sequences, 35% detected once. Those with hyperthyroidism were 18 to 65 years old, newly diagnosed, and ill for under 2 months. Lactation, pregnancy, other autoimmune disease or uncontrolled infection led to exclusion of patients. Based on clinical symptoms, serum thyroxine and TRAb, thyroid ultrasound and orbital computed tomography, diagnoses were reached. The study's findings and limits: Before onset, ophthalmopathy was predicted by the model a median approximately 6.6 months earlier.

The sequencing sample was made of blood. This clonotype was obtained from a woman between 40 and 50 years old with Graves' hyperthyroidism.

CDR3 nucleotide sequence: TGCAGTGCTAGAAAACCGGACAGGAACACTGAAGCTTTCTTT. It is translated as CSARKPDRNTEAFF. The J gene is TRBJ1-1, the V gene TRBV20-1; possibly TRBD1 for D (6 bases). There are 14 residues in the CDR3. The V end was cut by 2 bases, the J end by 1 base, with 11 bases between. Germline loops: CDR1 DFQATT, CDR2 SNEGSKA (reference sequence).